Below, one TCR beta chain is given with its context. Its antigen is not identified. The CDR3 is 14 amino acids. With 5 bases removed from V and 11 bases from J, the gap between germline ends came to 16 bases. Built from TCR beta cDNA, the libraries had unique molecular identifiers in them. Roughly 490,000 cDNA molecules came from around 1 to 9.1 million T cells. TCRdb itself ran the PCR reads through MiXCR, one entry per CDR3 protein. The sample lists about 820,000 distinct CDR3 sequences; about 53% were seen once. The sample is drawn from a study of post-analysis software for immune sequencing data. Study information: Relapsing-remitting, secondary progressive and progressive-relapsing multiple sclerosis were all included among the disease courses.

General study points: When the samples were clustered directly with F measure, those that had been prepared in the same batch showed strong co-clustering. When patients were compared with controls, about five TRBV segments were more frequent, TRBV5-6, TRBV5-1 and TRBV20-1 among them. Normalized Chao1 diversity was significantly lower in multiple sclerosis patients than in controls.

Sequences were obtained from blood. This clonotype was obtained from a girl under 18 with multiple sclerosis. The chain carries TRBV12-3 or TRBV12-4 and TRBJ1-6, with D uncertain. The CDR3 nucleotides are TGTGCCAGCAGTCCCGACCGACCCATGACACCCCTCCACTTT. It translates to CASSPDRPMTPLHF.